The entry below describes one T cell receptor beta chain. Its antigen is unidentified. This sample is part of a study of identical twins. General observations from the study: The abundant beta clonotypes from cord blood had fewer insertions, and memory repertoires had none of this. Where beta out-of-frame sequences were concerned, excess twin sharing was weaker. Out-of-frame TCR alpha sharing observed in monozygotic twins exceeded model estimates.

The germline V gene has CDR1 SGHNT and CDR2 YYREEE (reference sequence). V lost 4 bases, J lost 0 bases, and 15 bases lay in between. CDR3 length equals 16 residues. Via MiXCR, TCRdb re-called the 5' RACE reads, giving one row per CDR3 protein. The table lists 1.5 million to 2 million distinct CDR3 sequences, about 32% of them singletons. This sequence originates from a newborn girl in good health. Sequencing input: cord blood. V gene TRBV5-4 combines with J gene TRBJ2-3; tentative D call: TRBD2 (5 bases). CDR3 nucleotides: TGTGCCAGCAGCCCCCCCGACTATTCTAGCACAGATACGCAGTATTTT. Encoded protein: CASSPPDYSSTDTQYF.